The 15 T cell receptor beta chains presented below share a single source sample, sequenced in a study of cytotoxic CD8 clonotypes in ibrutinib-treated CLL. Clones were read by immunoSEQ multiplex PCR, and TCRdb kept only the in-frame ones, dropping some. The table lists some 130,000 clones, approximately 89% of them singletons. The starting material was PBMCs, obtained after 12 months of ibrutinib treatment. All receptors come from a human donor with chronic lymphocytic leukemia.

The V gene is TRBV10-2, the J gene TRBJ2-1, with D unclear. The CDR3 covers 11 residues. V was trimmed by 1 base and J by 16 bases, leaving 11 bases between them. CDR1 is WSHSY, CDR2 SAAADI, per germline. CDR3 in DNA: TGCGCCAGCAGTGAGTTTGATAGATACTTCTTC. This gives the protein CASSEFDRYFF.

The rearrangement uses TRBV7-2 and TRBJ2-1; D is uncertain. Germline CDR1 and CDR2: SGHTA and FQGNSA. The V and J ends lost 1 base and 6 bases respectively, with 4 bases between them. The CDR3 length is 12 residues. As DNA, the CDR3 is TGTGCCAGCAGCTTAGTGTTCAATGAGCAGTTCTTC. Translation gives CASSLVFNEQFF. Filled out from reference TRBV7-2 and TRBJ2-1, the complete variable domain reads GAGVSQSPSNKVTEKGKDVELRCDPISGHTALYWYRQSLGQGLEFLIYFQGNSAPDKSGLPSDRFSAERTGGSVSTLTIQRTQQEDSAVYLCASSLVFNEQFFGPGTRLTVL.

The chain couples TRBV23-1 to TRBJ1-5, with D uncertain. TRBV23-1 is an ORF, and what it does is uncertain. CDR3 length: 14 amino acids. Trimming cost V 8 bases and J 0 bases, with 11 bases left between them. The CDR3 sequence is CASDTFLSNQPQHF. In DNA form, the CDR3 reads TGCGCCAGCGATACTTTCCTTAGCAATCAGCCCCAGCATTTT.

The chain recombines TRBV19 with TRBJ2-3, with 12 bases identical to TRBD1. Germline-derived CDR1 and CDR2 are LNHDA and SQIVND (reference sequence). The CDR3 extends over 15 amino acids. The V and J ends lost 3 bases and 5 bases, in that order; junction bases with no gene match: 3. The CDR3, as DNA: TGTGCCAGTAGTATCCGGGACAGGGGGCAAGATACGCAGTATTTT. Residues: CASSIRDRGQDTQYF.

The V gene is TRBV28, the J gene TRBJ1-1; TRBD1 aligns across 9 bases. Germline loops: CDR1 MDHEN, CDR2 SYDVKM. The CDR3 is 12 amino acids. The V segment lost 7 bases and the J segment 4 bases; nucleotides outside the gene matches: 1. CDR3 loop: CASMTGGTEAFF. The CDR3 DNA follows: TGTGCCAGCATGACAGGGGGCACTGAAGCTTTCTTT. The full variable domain, completed using reference TRBV28 and TRBJ1-1, is DVKVTQSSRYLVKRTGEKVFLECVQDMDHENMFWYRQDPGLGLRLIYFSYDVKMKEKGDIPEGYSVSREKKERFSLILESASTNQTSMYLCASMTGGTEAFFGQGTRLTVV.

A single count supports this clone. The V gene is TRBV2, the J gene TRBJ2-7; no firm D call. The V and J ends lost 4 bases and 6 bases respectively, with 13 bases between them. Germline V gene lookup returns CDR1 SNHLY and CDR2 FYNNEI. The CDR3 is 13 residues long. CDR3 DNA: TGTGCCAGCAGTGCGGACGGGTCCGGCGAGCAGTACTTC. This sequence encodes CASSADGSGEQYF.

The CDR3 spells CAWGGAHEQYF. In DNA, the CDR3 is TGTGCCTGGGGAGGGGCCCACGAGCAGTACTTC. This sequence joins TRBV30 and TRBJ2-7; D is possibly TRBD2 (6 bases). The CDR3 runs 11 residues. Trimming shortened V by 5 bases and J by 5 bases, and 10 bases separated the two germline ends. Germline assignment: CDR1 GTSNPN and CDR2 SVGIG (reference sequence).

V is TRBV7-8 and J is TRBJ2-5; 11 bases are shared with TRBD1. Germline V gene data show CDR1 as SGHVS and CDR2 as FQNEAQ. J lost 2 bases, V lost 8 bases, and 4 bases had no gene match. CDR3 length: 14 amino acids. CDR3 sequence: CASRGTGGQETQYF. The CDR3 nucleotides read TGTGCCAGCCGGGGGACAGGGGGACAAGAGACCCAGTACTTC.

The chain recombines TRBV7-2 with TRBJ2-7; no firm D call. V was clipped by 6 bases and J by 0 bases, with 27 bases between them. Germline V lookup: CDR1 SGHTA, CDR2 FQGNSA. CDR3 length: 19 amino acids. The CDR3 sequence: CASRLDGRQGRPASYEQYF. CDR3 in DNA: TGTGCCAGCAGGTTGGATGGCCGACAAGGACGGCCCGCCTCCTACGAGCAGTACTTC.

The chain uses TRBV9 and TRBJ1-2, with TRBD1 matching 8 bases. With 3 bases clipped from V and 5 bases from J, the junction kept 9 bases outside the gene matches. The V gene's germline CDR1 is SGDLS and CDR2 YYNGEE. CDR3 length: 15 amino acids. CDR3 DNA sequence: TGTGCCAGCAGCGCGACAGGGGCTATGGGGTATGGCTACACCTTC. It encodes CASSATGAMGYGYTF.

The rearrangement links TRBV4-3 to TRBJ2-3; D not certain. Trimming cost V 1 base and J 6 bases, with 8 bases left between them. The CDR3 is made up of 13 amino acids. CDR1 is LGHNA and CDR2 is YSLEER in the germline V gene. CDR3 nucleotide sequence: TGCGCCAGCAGCCAAGTTCCAGCGGATACGCAGTATTTT. This encodes CASSQVPADTQYF.

V is TRBV19 and J is TRBJ2-7; TRBD2 agrees at 7 bases. Germline V CDR1 and CDR2: LNHDA, SQIVND (reference sequence). The CDR3 runs 13 residues. With V trimmed by 6 bases and J by 2 bases, 4 bases remained unmatched. This CDR3 is CASRAGTAYEQYF. CDR3 nucleotide sequence: TGTGCCAGTAGAGCGGGAACGGCCTACGAGCAGTACTTC. The whole variable domain, remainder taken from reference TRBV19 and TRBJ2-7, is DGGITQSPKYLFRKEGQNVTLSCEQNLNHDAMYWYRQDPGQGLRLIYYSQIVNDFQKGDIAEGYSVSREKKESFPLTVTSAQKNPTAFYLCASRAGTAYEQYFGPGTRLTVT.

This chain uses TRBV27 with TRBJ2-7; 7 bases map to TRBD1. The J segment lost 5 bases and the V segment lost 5 bases, leaving 6 bases of the junction unmatched. Germline V gives CDR1 MNHEY, CDR2 SMNVEV (reference sequence). This CDR3 spans 13 amino acids. The CDR3 DNA sequence: TGTGCCAGCAGTCCTTTAGACAGGGACGAGCAGTACTTC. Its protein is CASSPLDRDEQYF.

This chain uses TRBV5-6 with TRBJ2-3; no reliable D call. The CDR3 has 13 amino acids. Germline V lookup: CDR1 SGHDT, CDR2 YYEEEE. Trimming took 7 bases from V and 5 from J, leaving 14 bases between them. The CDR3 DNA follows: TGTGCCAGCTCAGCGCCCCAGGTAGATACGCAGTATTTT. Translation gives CASSAPQVDTQYF.

This chain links TRBV6-5 with TRBJ2-1; 8 positions match TRBD2. V trimming: 5 bases; J trimming: 7 bases; junction bases outside the gene matches: 7. This CDR3 spans 14 amino acids. The V gene's germline CDR1 is MNHEY and CDR2 SVGAGI. CDR3 in DNA: TGTGCCAGCAGTAGAGCGGGAGAATTTAATGAGCAGTTCTTC. This sequence encodes CASSRAGEFNEQFF.